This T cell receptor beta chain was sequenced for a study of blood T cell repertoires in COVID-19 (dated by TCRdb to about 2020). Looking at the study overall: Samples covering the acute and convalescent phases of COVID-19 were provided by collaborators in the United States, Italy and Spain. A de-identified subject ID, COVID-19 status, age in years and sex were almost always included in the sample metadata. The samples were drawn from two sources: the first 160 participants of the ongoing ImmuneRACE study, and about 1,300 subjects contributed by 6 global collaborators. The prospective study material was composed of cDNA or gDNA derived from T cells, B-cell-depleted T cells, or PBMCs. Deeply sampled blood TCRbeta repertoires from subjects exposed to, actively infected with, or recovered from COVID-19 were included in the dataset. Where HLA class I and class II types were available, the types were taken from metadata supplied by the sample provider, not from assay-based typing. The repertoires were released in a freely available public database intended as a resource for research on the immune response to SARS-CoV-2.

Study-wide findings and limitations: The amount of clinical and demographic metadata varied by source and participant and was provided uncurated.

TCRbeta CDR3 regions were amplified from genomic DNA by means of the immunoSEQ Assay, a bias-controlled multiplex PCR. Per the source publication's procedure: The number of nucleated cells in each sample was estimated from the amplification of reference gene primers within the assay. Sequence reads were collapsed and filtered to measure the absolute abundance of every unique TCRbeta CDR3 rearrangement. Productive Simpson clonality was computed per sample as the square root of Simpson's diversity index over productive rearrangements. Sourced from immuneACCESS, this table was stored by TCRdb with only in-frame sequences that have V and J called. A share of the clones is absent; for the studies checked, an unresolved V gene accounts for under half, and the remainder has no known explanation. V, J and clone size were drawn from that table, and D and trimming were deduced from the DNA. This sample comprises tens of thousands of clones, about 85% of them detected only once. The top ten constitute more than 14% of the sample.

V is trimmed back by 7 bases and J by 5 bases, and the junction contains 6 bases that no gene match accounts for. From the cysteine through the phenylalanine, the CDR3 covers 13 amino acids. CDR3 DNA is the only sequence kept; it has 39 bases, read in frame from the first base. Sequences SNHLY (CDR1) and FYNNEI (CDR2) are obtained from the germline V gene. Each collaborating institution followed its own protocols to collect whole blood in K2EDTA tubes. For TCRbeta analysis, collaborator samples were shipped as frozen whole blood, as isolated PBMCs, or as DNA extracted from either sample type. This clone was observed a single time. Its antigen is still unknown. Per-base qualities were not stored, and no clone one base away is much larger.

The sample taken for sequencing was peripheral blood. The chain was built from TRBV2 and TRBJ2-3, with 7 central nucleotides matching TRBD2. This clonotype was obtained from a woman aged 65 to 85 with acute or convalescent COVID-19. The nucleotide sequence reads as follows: TGTGCCAGCATCCGGGAGGCGGTAGATACGCAGTATTTT. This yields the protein CASIREAVDTQYF.